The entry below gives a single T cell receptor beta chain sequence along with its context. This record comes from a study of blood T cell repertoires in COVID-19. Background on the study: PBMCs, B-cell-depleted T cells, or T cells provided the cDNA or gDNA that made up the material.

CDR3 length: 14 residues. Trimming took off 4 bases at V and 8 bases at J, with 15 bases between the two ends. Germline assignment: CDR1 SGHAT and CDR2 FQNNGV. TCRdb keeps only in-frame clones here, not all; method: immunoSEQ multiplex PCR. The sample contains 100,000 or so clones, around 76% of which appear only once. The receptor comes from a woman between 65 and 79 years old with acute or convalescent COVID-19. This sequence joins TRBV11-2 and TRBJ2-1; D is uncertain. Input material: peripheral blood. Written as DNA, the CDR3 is TGTGCCAGCAGCTCATGGGTCCTGGGCGATGAGCAGTTCTTC. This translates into CASSSWVLGDEQFF.